Listed below are T cell receptor beta chains from one sample, sequenced in a study of blood T cell repertoires in COVID-19. The data were produced by immunoSEQ multiplex PCR, yet TCRdb's version contains in-frame clones alone and is incomplete. The sample consists of approximately 70,000 clones, 86% of them appearing once. Specimen: peripheral blood. These TCRs come from a man aged 70-80 years with active COVID-19. The CDR3 runs from the conserved cysteine through the conserved F or W. The order of the fields is D gene, J gene, V gene, clone size, CDR3 DNA, CDR3 protein. A D gene is named only where the DNA matches it firmly. The size entry is marked missing in some rows and otherwise reads once, few, many or a size class.

>NA|TRBJ2-7|TRBV3-1/TRBV3-2|NA
TGTGCCAGCAGCCAAGCCGGGACACCGGATAGGTCCTACGAGCAGTACTTC
CASSQAGTPDRSYEQYF
>TRBD2|TRBJ2-7|TRBV4-2|NA
TGTGCCAGCAGCCCGATGGGGGCTAGCGGGAGGGACGAGCAGTACTTC
CASSPMGASGRDEQYF
>NA|TRBJ2-3|TRBV12-5|NA
TGTGCTAGTGGTTTGCCCTCCCTCACAGATACGCAGTATTTT
CASGLPSLTDTQYF
>TRBD2|TRBJ2-5|TRBV9|NA
TGTGCCAGCAGCGCGAGCGGGAGTGGTTTGGGGGAGACCCAGTACTTC
CASSASGSGLGETQYF
>NA|TRBJ2-3|TRBV6-5|NA
TGTGCCAGCAGTTACCTCAGGGGAACCACAGATACGCAGTATTTT
CASSYLRGTTDTQYF
>NA|TRBJ2-1|TRBV24-1|NA
TGTGCCACCAGTAGGTCTGCGGTGACGTACAATGAGCAGTTCTTC
CATSRSAVTYNEQFF
>NA|TRBJ2-5|TRBV24-1|NA
TGTGCCACCAGTCCCCCGGGGGTTGGGGAGACCCAGTACTTC
CATSPPGVGETQYF
>NA|TRBJ2-3|TRBV25-1|NA
TGTGCCAGCAGTGAATATTTCCAGGGGGGAGATACGCAGTATTTT
CASSEYFQGGDTQYF
>NA|TRBJ1-2|TRBV7-9|few
TGTGCCAGCAGCCCCAGGGTTTGGGGTTATGGCTACACCTTC
CASSPRVWGYGYTF
>TRBD2|TRBJ2-1|TRBV5-3|NA
TGTGCCAGAACCACTAGCGGGAGGGCCTCCTACAATGAGCAGTTCTTC
CARTTSGRASYNEQFF
>NA|TRBJ1-5|TRBV27|NA
TGTGCCAGCAGGGCCGACCAAGCCCCGGGGCCCCAGCATTTT
CASRADQAPGPQHF
>NA|TRBJ2-1|TRBV4-1|NA
TGCGCCAGCAGCCAAGAGTCGCGGGGAGAGCAGTTCTTC
CASSQESRGEQFF
>TRBD2|TRBJ2-1|TRBV29-1|NA
TGCAGCGTTGAAGACCCAACCGGGCTAGCGGGGGGGGATGAGCAGTTCTTC
CSVEDPTGLAGGDEQFF
>TRBD2|TRBJ2-3|TRBV13|NA
TGTGCCAGCAGCTTACCTAGCGGACCCACAGATACGCAGTATTTT
CASSLPSGPTDTQYF
>NA|TRBJ1-3|TRBV9|NA
TGTGCCAGCAGCGTAAGGGCCGACAGGTCGATTGGCACCATATATTTT
CASSVRADRSIGTIYF
>NA|TRBJ2-5|TRBV18|NA
TGTGCCAGCTCACCACTGGGGCCGGTCCCAGAGACCCAGTACTTC
CASSPLGPVPETQYF
>NA|TRBJ1-2|TRBV5-1|NA
TGCGCCAGCAGCTTGGCGGGGGACTATGGCTACACCTTC
CASSLAGDYGYTF
>TRBD2|TRBJ2-7|TRBV15|once
TGTGCCACCAGCAGAGATCGGGGGGGCTACCACGAGCAGTACTTC
CATSRDRGGYHEQYF
>NA|TRBJ2-3|TRBV19|NA
TGTGCCAGTAGTAGGCTAGCGGATACGCAGTATTTT
CASSRLADTQYF
>TRBD2|TRBJ2-2|TRBV5-6|NA
TGTGCCAGCAGGCCGGGACTAGCGGGAGCCCCGGGGGGGGAGCTGTTTTTT
CASRPGLAGAPGGELFF
>NA|TRBJ1-2|TRBV15|NA
TGTGCCACCAGCAGAGATGGCCCGGACATTTTCTATGGCTACACCTTC
CATSRDGPDIFYGYTF
>TRBD1|TRBJ2-3|TRBV5-4|NA
TGTGCCAGCAGCTTGGACAGGGGATGGACAGATACGCAGTATTTT
CASSLDRGWTDTQYF
>TRBD1|TRBJ1-3|TRBV24-1|NA
TGTGCCACCGGACAGGGGGCTGGAAACACCATATATTTT
CATGQGAGNTIYF
>TRBD2|TRBJ2-1|TRBV11-3|NA
TGTGCCAGCAGGCGCGGGGGGACAGAGCAGTTCTTC
CASRRGGTEQFF
>NA|TRBJ1-1|TRBV6-5|NA
TGTGCCAGCAAACCCGACCGCCGGGGTGGAACTGAAGCTTTCTTT
CASKPDRRGGTEAFF
>NA|TRBJ1-1|TRBV7-3|NA
TGTGCCAGCAGCACAGACGGATTGAACACTGAAGCTTTCTTT
CASSTDGLNTEAFF
>TRBD1|TRBJ1-2|TRBV6-4|few
TGTGCCAGCAGCCCTCAGACAGGGGGCAGCTATGGCTACACCTTC
CASSPQTGGSYGYTF
>NA|TRBJ2-2|TRBV6-6|NA
TGTGCCAGCAGCAACAGGGTGGTGGCGAACACCGGGGAGCTGTTTTTT
CASSNRVVANTGELFF
>TRBD1|TRBJ2-2|TRBV4-1|NA
TGCGCCAGCAGCCAAGGGGACAGGGTCACCGGGGAGCTGTTTTTT
CASSQGDRVTGELFF
>NA|TRBJ2-1|TRBV30|NA
TGTGCCCTCGAGGGGCGGGAAGGGAGTGAGCAGTTCTTC
CALEGREGSEQFF
>TRBD2|TRBJ2-1|TRBV19|NA
TGTGCCAGTAGTATCGGGGGGGGCAATGAGCAGTTCTTC
CASSIGGGNEQFF
>TRBD2|TRBJ2-7|TRBV6-5|NA
TGTGCCAGCAGCCCCGGGAGGCCCTACGAGCAGTACTTC
CASSPGRPYEQYF
>TRBD1|TRBJ2-2|TRBV10-3|NA
TGTGCCATCAGTGCCCGGGACAGTCAGAGTGGGGAGCTGTTTTTT
CAISARDSQSGELFF
>TRBD1|TRBJ2-4|TRBV7-2|NA
TGTGCCAGCAGCCCCCCGAGGGTGGCCAGGGGGAACATTCAGTACTTC
CASSPPRVARGNIQYF
>TRBD2|TRBJ2-7|TRBV28|NA
TGTGCCAGCACCCAGACTAGCGGGACGTGGGAGCAGTACTTC
CASTQTSGTWEQYF
>NA|TRBJ1-2|TRBV27|NA
TGTGCCAGCAGTTTTGGGGCAGGGCAAAACTATGGCTACACCTTC
CASSFGAGQNYGYTF
>TRBD2|TRBJ2-7|TRBV18|NA
TGTGCCAGCTCACCTAGGACTAGCGGGAGCCCGGGGGACTACTTC
CASSPRTSGSPGDYF
>NA|TRBJ2-1|TRBV7-3|NA
TGTGCCAGCAGCCCAAGACTAGAGCCCTCCTACAATGAGCAGTTCTTC
CASSPRLEPSYNEQFF
>TRBD1|TRBJ1-1|TRBV27|once
TGTGCCAGCAGTTTCCTCCCCCAGGGGGTGGGAAACACTGAAGCTTTCTTT
CASSFLPQGVGNTEAFF
>TRBD2|TRBJ2-5|TRBV7-8|NA
TGTGCCAGCAGCCTAAGACTAGCGTGGGAGACCCAGTACTTC
CASSLRLAWETQYF
>TRBD1|TRBJ2-7|TRBV27|NA
TGTGCCAGCAGCAAGACAGGGGGCGGGGGCTACGAGCAGTACTTC
CASSKTGGGGYEQYF
>NA|TRBJ2-2|TRBV20-1|NA
TGCAGTGCTAGTGGCGGGATATGGGGTACCGGGGAGCTGTTTTTT
CSASGGIWGTGELFF
>TRBD2|TRBJ2-7|TRBV18|NA
TGTGCCAGCTCCCCTCGGGGGAGGGCCCACGAGCAGTACTTC
CASSPRGRAHEQYF
>TRBD2|TRBJ2-5|TRBV30|few
TGTGCCTGGAGTGCGCCGGGACTAGCAGGTCAGACCCAGTACTTC
CAWSAPGLAGQTQYF
>NA|TRBJ2-1|TRBV29-1|NA
TGCAGCGCCAGCACCCCAGGGCAGTTCTTC
CSASTPGQFF
>TRBD1|TRBJ1-1|TRBV6-6|NA
TGTGCCAGCAGTCCGACAAGGGGGCGAAGCACTGAAGCTTTCTTT
CASSPTRGRSTEAFF
>NA|TRBJ1-1|TRBV6-5|NA
TGTGCCAGCAGTTACTCCACAGGGTTTGAAGCTTTCTTT
CASSYSTGFEAFF
>TRBD1|TRBJ2-1|TRBV29-1|NA
TGCAGCGGAAACCCACCGGGACAGGGGAATGAGCAGTTCTTC
CSGNPPGQGNEQFF
>NA|TRBJ1-2|TRBV9|NA
TGTGCCAGCAGCCCCCGCCGAAGTGAGACGCTAGGGGGCTATGGCTACACCTTC
CASSPRRSETLGGYGYTF
>NA|TRBJ2-2|TRBV30|NA
TGTGCCTGGAGTAAGCGGAGGGCTAACACCGGGGAGCTGTTTTTT
CAWSKRRANTGELFF
>NA|TRBJ2-1|TRBV11-3|NA
TGTGCCAGCAGCTTAGGCTACCAAAACAATGAGCAGTTCTTC
CASSLGYQNNEQFF
>NA|TRBJ2-5|TRBV18|NA
TGTGCCAGCTCACCACCGACAGGACAAGAGACCCAGTACTTC
CASSPPTGQETQYF
>NA|TRBJ2-3|TRBV7-2|once
TGTGCCAGCACCCCCGGGGCGGGGACCCAGGATACGCAGTATTTT
CASTPGAGTQDTQYF
>NA|TRBJ1-3|TRBV21-1|once
TGTGCCAGCAGCAAATGGCCCACGAGGAGCTCTGGAAACACCATATATTTT
CASSKWPTRSSGNTIYF
>TRBD1|TRBJ2-7|TRBV29-1|NA
TGCAGCGTCGGCAGGGGGTACGAGCAGTACTTC
CSVGRGYEQYF
>TRBD2|TRBJ2-3|TRBV14|once
TGTGCCAGCAGCCATAGAGGTCTAGCGGGAGCAGATACGCAGTATTTT
CASSHRGLAGADTQYF